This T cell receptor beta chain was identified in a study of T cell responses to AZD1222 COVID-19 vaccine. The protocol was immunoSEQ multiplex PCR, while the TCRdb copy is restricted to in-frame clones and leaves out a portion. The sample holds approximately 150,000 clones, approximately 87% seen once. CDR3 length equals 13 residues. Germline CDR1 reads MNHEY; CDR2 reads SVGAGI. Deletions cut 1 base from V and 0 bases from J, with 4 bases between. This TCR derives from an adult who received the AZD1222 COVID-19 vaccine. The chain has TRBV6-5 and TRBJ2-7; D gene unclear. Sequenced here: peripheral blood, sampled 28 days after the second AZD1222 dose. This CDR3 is CASSYWVSYEQYF. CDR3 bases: TGTGCCAGCAGTTACTGGGTCTCCTACGAGCAGTACTTC.